These T cell receptor beta chains were read from a single sample in a study of shared clonotypes between healthy human individuals. Only in-frame clones appear in the TCRdb table, and some are missing; sequencing was by immunoSEQ multiplex PCR. The sample contains under 550,000 clones, about 95% of which appear only once. Sequenced material: naive CD4+ T cells sorted from blood. These receptors came from a woman aged 25 to 45 in good health. Each CDR3 is given with its conserved first and last residue. D genes are given only for firm matches. Clone size is stated in some rows and not others, as once, few, many or a class when expanded.

v_gene	j_gene	len	abundance	d_gene	CDR3nt	CDR3aa
TRBV10-3	TRBJ1-1	15	once	TRBD1	TGTGCCATCAGGTCCGGGACAGCTATGAACACTGAAGCTTTCTTT	CAIRSGTAMNTEAFF
TRBV30	TRBJ2-3	14	once	TRBD2	TGTGCCTGGAGTAGCGGGGGAGACACAGATACGCAGTATTTT	CAWSSGGDTDTQYF
TRBV5-5	TRBJ1-1	14	-	-	TGTGCCAGCAGCTGGGAGGGGAGAGAGACTGAAGCTTTCTTT	CASSWEGRETEAFF
TRBV27	TRBJ1-6	15	-	-	TGTGCCAGCAGTTTCAGGAGCTCCTATAATTCACCCCTCCACTTT	CASSFRSSYNSPLHF
TRBV4-1	TRBJ2-3	17	-	TRBD2	TGCGCCAGCAGCCACTCCTTAGCGGGAGTACGGACAGATACGCAGTATTTT	CASSHSLAGVRTDTQYF
TRBV7-9	TRBJ2-5	10	-	-	TGTGCCAGCAGCGGTGAGACCCAGTACTTC	CASSGETQYF
TRBV7-9	TRBJ1-2	14	-	-	TGTGCCAGCAGCAGGCCCGGGACGGATTATGGCTACACCTTC	CASSRPGTDYGYTF
TRBV15	TRBJ2-7	11	-	-	TGTGCCACCGGGAACTCCTACGAGCAGTACTTC	CATGNSYEQYF
TRBV5-1	TRBJ2-2	17	-	TRBD2	TGCGCCAGCAGCCCGCGGGGGTGGCTAGCGGACACCGGGGAGCTGTTTTTT	CASSPRGWLADTGELFF
TRBV4-1	TRBJ1-2	13	-	-	TGCGCCAGCAGCCCAGAAGAGGCCTATGGCTACACCTTC	CASSPEEAYGYTF